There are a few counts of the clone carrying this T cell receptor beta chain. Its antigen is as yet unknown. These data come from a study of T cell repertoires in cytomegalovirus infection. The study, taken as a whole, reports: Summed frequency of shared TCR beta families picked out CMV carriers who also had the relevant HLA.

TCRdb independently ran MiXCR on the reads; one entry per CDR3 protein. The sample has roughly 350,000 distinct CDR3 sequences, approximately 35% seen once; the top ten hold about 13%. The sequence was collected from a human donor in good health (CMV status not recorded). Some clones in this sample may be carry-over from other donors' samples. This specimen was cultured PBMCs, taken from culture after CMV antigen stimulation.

CDR3 in amino acids: CASSTFYEQYV. As DNA, the CDR3 is TGTGCCAGCAGTACATTTTACGAGCAGTACGTC. The rearrangement links TRBV6-1 to TRBJ2-7; D remains unclear. Trimming cost V 5 bases and J 4 bases, with 6 bases left between them. The V gene's germline CDR1 is MNHNS and CDR2 SASEGT. The CDR3 extends over 11 amino acids.